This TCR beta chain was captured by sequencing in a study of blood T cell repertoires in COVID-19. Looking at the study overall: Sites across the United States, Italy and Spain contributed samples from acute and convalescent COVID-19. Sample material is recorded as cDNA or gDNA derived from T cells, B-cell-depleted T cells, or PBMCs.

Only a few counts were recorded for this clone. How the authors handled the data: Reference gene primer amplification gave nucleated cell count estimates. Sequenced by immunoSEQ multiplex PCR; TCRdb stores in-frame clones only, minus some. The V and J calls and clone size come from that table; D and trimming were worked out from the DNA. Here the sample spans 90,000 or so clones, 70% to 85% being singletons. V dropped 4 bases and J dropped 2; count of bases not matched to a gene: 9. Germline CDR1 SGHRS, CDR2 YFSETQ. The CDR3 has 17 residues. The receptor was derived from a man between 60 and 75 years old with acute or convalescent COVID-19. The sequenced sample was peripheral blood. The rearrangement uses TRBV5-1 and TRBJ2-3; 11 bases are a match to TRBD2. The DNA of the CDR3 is TGCGCCAGCAGCCAACCCGCTAGCGGGGGGAACACAGATACGCAGTATTTT. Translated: CASSQPASGGNTDTQYF.